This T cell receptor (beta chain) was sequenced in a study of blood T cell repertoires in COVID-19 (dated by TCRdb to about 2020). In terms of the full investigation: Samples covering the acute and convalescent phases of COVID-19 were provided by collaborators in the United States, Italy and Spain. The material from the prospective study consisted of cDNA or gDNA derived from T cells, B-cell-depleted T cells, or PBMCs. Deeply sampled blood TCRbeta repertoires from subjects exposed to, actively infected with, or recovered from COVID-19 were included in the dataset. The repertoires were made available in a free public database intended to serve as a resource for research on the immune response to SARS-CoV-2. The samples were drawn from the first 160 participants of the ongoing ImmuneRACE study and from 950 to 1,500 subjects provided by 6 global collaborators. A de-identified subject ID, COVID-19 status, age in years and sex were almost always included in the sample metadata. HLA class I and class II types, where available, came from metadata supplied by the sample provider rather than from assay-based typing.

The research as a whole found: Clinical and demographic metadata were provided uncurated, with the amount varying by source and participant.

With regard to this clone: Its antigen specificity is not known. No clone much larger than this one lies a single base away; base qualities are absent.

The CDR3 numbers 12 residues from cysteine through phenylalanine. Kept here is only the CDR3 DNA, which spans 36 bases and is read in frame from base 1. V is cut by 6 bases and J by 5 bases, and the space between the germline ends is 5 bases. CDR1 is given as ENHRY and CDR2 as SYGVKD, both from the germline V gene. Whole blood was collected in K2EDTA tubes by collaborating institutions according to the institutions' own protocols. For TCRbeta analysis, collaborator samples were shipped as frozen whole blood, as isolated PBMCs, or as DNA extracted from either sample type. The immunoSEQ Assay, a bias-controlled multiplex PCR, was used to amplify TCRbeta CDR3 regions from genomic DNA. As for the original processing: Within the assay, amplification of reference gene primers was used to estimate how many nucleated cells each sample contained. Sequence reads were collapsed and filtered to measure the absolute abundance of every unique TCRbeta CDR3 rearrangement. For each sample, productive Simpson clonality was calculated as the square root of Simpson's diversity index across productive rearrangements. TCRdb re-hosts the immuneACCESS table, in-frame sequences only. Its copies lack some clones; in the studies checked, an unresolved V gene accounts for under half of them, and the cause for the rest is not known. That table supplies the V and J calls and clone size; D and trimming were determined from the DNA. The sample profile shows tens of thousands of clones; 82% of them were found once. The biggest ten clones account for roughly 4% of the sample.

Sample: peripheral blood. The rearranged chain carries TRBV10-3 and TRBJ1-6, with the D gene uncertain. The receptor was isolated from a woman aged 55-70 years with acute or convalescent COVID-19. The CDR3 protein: CAIRADNSPLHF. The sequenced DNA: TGTGCCATCAGGGCAGATAATTCACCCCTCCACTTT.